One and the same sample provided the 21 T cell receptor beta chains below, sequenced in a study of blood T cells in healthy people across ages. A second about 6 to 11 cycle PCR used barcoded and J-beta primers. In TCRdb, the 5' RACE reads were re-called with MiXCR into one record per CDR3 protein. The table has hundreds of thousands of distinct CDR3 sequences, under 25% seen once; the top ten hold 3% to 4.5%. The sequenced material came from blood. The receptors here all came from a man aged 65 to 79 in good health.

Concerning this clonotype itself: One end of the junction does not line up with germline, which may come from a read error. The chain joins TRBV28 to TRBJ2-1; D might be TRBD1 or TRBD2, each matching 7 bases. The J call is uncertain, as TRBJ2-5 better fits the DNA end. Germline V lookup: CDR1 MDHEN, CDR2 SYDVKM. The CDR3 sequence is 14 residues long. The DNA for the CDR3 is TGTTCCAGCAGGGGAGGGACAGCCCAAGAGACCCAGTACTTC. It encodes CSSRGGTAQETQYF.

This clonotype was detected a few times. The rearrangement joins TRBV24-1 to TRBJ2-5; D unclear. The J call may be wrong; the DNA end is better matched by TRBJ2-7. The CDR3 is 14 amino acids. CDR1 is KGHDR and CDR2 is SFDVKD in the germline V gene. The CDR3 DNA sequence: TGTGCCACCAGTGATTTGCCGGAGTGCTACGAGCAGTACTTC. This codes for CATSDLPECYEQYF.

This chain links TRBV20-1 with TRBJ2-1; 10 bases are a match to TRBD2. The CDR3 has 13 residues. With 4 bases clipped from V and 4 bases from J, the junction kept 1 base outside the gene matches. Germline V gives CDR1 DFQATT, CDR2 SNEGSKA (reference sequence). This chain's CDR3 is CSAKAGGYNEQFF. DNA of the CDR3: TGCAGTGCTAAAGCGGGAGGGTACAATGAGCAGTTCTTC.

This clonotype was counted a few times. The chain employs TRBV25-1 and TRBJ1-1; D not resolved. CDR1 and CDR2 (germline): MGHDK, SYGVNS. CDR3 length: 17 residues. V lost 0 bases, J lost 9 bases, and 23 bases lay in between. Here the CDR3 DNA reads TGTGCCAGCAGTGAATATGACGGACGGCGGAGGGTTTTTCAAGCTTTCTTT. Translation: CASSEYDGRRRVFQAFF. The variable domain in full, with the rest retrieved from reference TRBV25-1 and TRBJ1-1, is EADIYQTPRYLVIGTGKKITLECSQTMGHDKMYWYQQDPGMELHLIHYSYGVNSTEKGDLSSESTVSRIRTEHFPLTLESARPSHTSQYLCASSEYDGRRRVFQAFFGQGTRLTVV.

The chain combines TRBV24-1 with TRBJ2-3; 8 nucleotides line up with TRBD1. In germline, CDR1 is KGHDR, CDR2 SFDVKD. V was pared by 5 bases and J by 5 bases, with 5 bases of the junction left unmatched. This CDR3 comprises 14 residues. The CDR3 spells CATSAGQGRDTQYF. CDR3 coding DNA: TGTGCCACCAGTGCCGGACAGGGCAGAGATACGCAGTATTTT.

This clonotype was picked up a small number of times. The chain links TRBV24-1 to TRBJ2-2; tentatively, D is TRBD1 or TRBD2 (5 bases each). The CDR3 is 14 amino acids. Germline lookup yields CDR1 KGHDR and CDR2 SFDVKD. V was pared by 3 bases and J by 3 bases, with 7 bases between. The CDR3 reads CATSDEGYTGELFF. DNA of the CDR3: TGTGCCACCAGTGATGAGGGGTACACCGGGGAGCTGTTTTTT.

This clonotype was seen a few times. The chain has TRBV6-2 or TRBV6-3 and TRBJ1-1; D is perhaps TRBD1 (6 bases). CDR3 length: 12 residues. Trimming cost V 8 bases and J 9 bases, with 16 bases left between them. Germline values: CDR1 MNHEY, CDR2 SVGEGT. The CDR3 loop reads CASGLAGVKAFF. The CDR3 DNA is TGTGCCAGCGGACTAGCAGGGGTGAAAGCTTTCTTT.

The genes are TRBV12-3 or TRBV12-4 and TRBJ2-7, with D tentatively TRBD2 (6 bases). The CDR3 consists of 14 residues. V gave up 3 bases and J gave up 5 bases, with 14 bases separating them. The CDR3 region has the DNA TGTGCCAGCAGTTTGGTGGCGGGATTTGACGAGCAGTACTTC. This encodes CASSLVAGFDEQYF.

This clonotype was detected ten times or more. The J gene is TRBJ2-5, the V gene TRBV2, with 7 nucleotides matching TRBD1. V lost 4 bases, J lost 2 bases, and 4 bases stayed unmatched. In germline, CDR1 is SNHLY, CDR2 FYNNEI. This CDR3 is built from 14 residues. CDR3 residues: CASSAGQSQETQYF. CDR3 nucleotide sequence: TGTGCCAGCAGTGCGGGACAGTCACAAGAGACCCAGTACTTC.

This clonotype was seen a handful of times. The chain links TRBV20-1 to TRBJ2-1, with D possibly being TRBD2 (5 bases). The ends were cut back, 0 bases at V and 1 base at J, with 16 bases in the middle. Looked up from germline, CDR1 is DFQATT and CDR2 is SNEGSKA (reference sequence). The CDR3 extends over 17 amino acids. CDR3 region: CSARETGLATSYNEQFF. The DNA of the CDR3 is TGCAGTGCTAGAGAAACCGGACTTGCAACATCCTACAATGAGCAGTTCTTC.

This clonotype has just a few counts. The chain is built from TRBV20-1 and TRBJ2-5; TRBD2 aligns across 11 bases. The DNA end is more similar to TRBJ2-1, so the J call may be wrong. Germline V gene sequence: CDR1 DFQATT, CDR2 SNEGSKA (reference sequence). The CDR3 runs 13 residues. The CDR3 region has the DNA TGCAGTGCTCCGACTAGCGGGAACAATGAGCAGTTCTTC. Translating it yields CSAPTSGNNEQFF.

The V call is TRBV12-3 or TRBV12-4, the J call TRBJ2-5; D is unclear. The length of the CDR3 is 18 residues. V dropped 1 base and J dropped 0 bases, with 18 bases sitting between them. This CDR3 is CASSLEGWVPRYQETQYF. DNA for the CDR3: TGTGCCAGCAGTTTAGAGGGTTGGGTTCCTAGGTACCAAGAGACCCAGTACTTC.

This clonotype was observed a few times. The chain recombines TRBV4-1 with TRBJ2-5; possible D gene TRBD2, 6 bases. The DNA end is more similar to TRBJ2-1, so the J call may be wrong. The CDR3 consists of 14 residues. CDR1 and CDR2 (germline): MGHRA, YSYEKL. CDR3 coding DNA: TGCGCCAGTGATAGCGGAACACTCTACAATGAGCAGTTCTTC. Its translation: CASDSGTLYNEQFF.

This clonotype was seen repeatedly, ten times or more. V usage is TRBV4-1 and J usage is TRBJ2-5; D unclear. This CDR3 has 14 amino acids. Trimming shortened V by 0 bases and J by 0 bases, and 5 bases separated the two germline ends. Germline loops: CDR1 MGHRA, CDR2 YSYEKL. CDR3 sequence: CASSQDSDQETQYF. CDR3 sequence (DNA): TGCGCCAGCAGCCAAGACTCAGACCAAGAGACCCAGTACTTC.

The gene calls are TRBV20-1 and TRBJ2-1, with D perhaps TRBD1 (5 bases). This CDR3 contains 15 residues. The V gene lost 0 bases and the J gene lost 2 bases, with 11 bases spanning the gap. CDR1 and CDR2 (germline): DFQATT, SNEGSKA (reference sequence). The CDR3 DNA follows: TGCAGTGCTAGAGATCCGGACACCCCCTACAATGAGCAGTTCTTC. Translation gives CSARDPDTPYNEQFF.

J is TRBJ2-5 and V is TRBV13; TRBD2 matches at 9 bases. The CDR3 sequence is 15 residues long. Germline lookup yields CDR1 PRHDT and CDR2 FYEKMQ (reference sequence). Trimming at V came to 5 bases and at J to 5 bases, leaving 9 bases not matched to a gene. As DNA, the CDR3 is TGTGCCAGCAGCACCACGACTAGCGGCCAGGAGACCCAGTACTTC. Its translation is CASSTTTSGQETQYF.

In its sample, this clonotype was seen a few times. This chain connects TRBV3-1 to TRBJ2-7; D remains ambiguous. The CDR3 length is 12 residues. Germline V gene lookup returns CDR1 LGHDT and CDR2 YNNKEL (reference sequence). V lost 4 bases to trimming and J lost 2 bases, with 6 bases between them. CDR3 bases: TGTGCCAGCAGCCGGAAAACCTACGAGCAGTACTTC. Residues: CASSRKTYEQYF.

This clonotype was detected only a few times. J is TRBJ2-1 and V is TRBV11-3; maybe TRBD1 (5 bases). The CDR3 has 13 residues. Germline CDR1 is SGHNT and CDR2 is YENEEA. V gave up 3 bases and J gave up 5 bases, with 8 bases separating them. CDR3 protein: CASSLTDNNEQFF. CDR3 sequence (DNA): TGTGCCAGCAGCTTGACAGATAACAATGAGCAGTTCTTC.

The genes are TRBV20-1 and TRBJ1-1, with D tentatively TRBD1 (5 bases). Between the trimmed V and J ends, which lost 1 base and 0 bases, there was a span of 9 bases. Germline CDR1 reads DFQATT; CDR2 reads SNEGSKA (reference sequence). CDR3 length equals 14 residues. CDR3 coding DNA: TGCAGTGCTAGAGTGGGGACTATGAACACTGAAGCTTTCTTT. It specifies CSARVGTMNTEAFF.

The J gene is TRBJ2-7, the V gene TRBV12-3 or TRBV12-4; 7 nucleotides agree with TRBD1. The CDR3 extends over 15 amino acids. V shed 1 base and J 9 bases; nucleotides not matched to a gene: 12. Written as DNA, the CDR3 is TGTGCCAGCAGTTTAGGGGGACAGACCCTACGAGGGCAGTACTTC. Translated, it gives CASSLGGQTLRGQYF.

The chain joins TRBV20-1 to TRBJ2-6; D call uncertain. Germline-derived CDR1 and CDR2 are DFQATT and SNEGSKA (reference sequence). V dropped 2 bases and J dropped 0 bases, with 8 bases sitting between them. The CDR3 sequence is 15 residues long. The DNA for the CDR3 is TGCAGTGCTAGAACCAACAGCTCTGGGGCCAACGTCCTGACTTTC. This translates into CSARTNSSGANVLTF.